The rows below give T cell receptor beta chains drawn from one sample of a study of vaccination and CD4 T cells after COVID-19. TCRdb itself ran the PCR reads through MiXCR, one entry per CDR3 protein. Of roughly 10,000 distinct CDR3 sequences listed, 56% are singletons. These TCRs are of unknown antigen specificity. Sequencing was carried out using CD4+ T cells from blood, cultured in vitro. These receptor sequences come from a human donor who had recovered from COVID-19. Both conserved end residues are part of each CDR3. The order of the fields is CDR3 DNA, CDR3 protein, clone size, D gene, V gene, J gene. D genes are given only for firm matches. Only part of the rows carry a size: once, few, many, or a class if the clone is expanded.

DNA: TGTGCCAGCAGTCATAGCGGGAAAGGGTCACAAGAGACCCAGTACTTC; CDR3: CASSHSGKGSQETQYF; size: medium-sized; D: TRBD2; V: TRBV12-3/TRBV12-4; J: TRBJ2-5
DNA: TGTGCCAGCAAGGACGGACGCTCCTACAATGAGCAGTTCTTC; CDR3: CASKDGRSYNEQFF; size: -; D: -; V: TRBV19; J: TRBJ2-1
DNA: TGTGCCACCAGTGTCGGGAACTCTGGGGCCAACGTCCTGACTTTC; CDR3: CATSVGNSGANVLTF; size: -; D: -; V: TRBV24-1; J: TRBJ2-6
DNA: TGCAGTGCCCCCCCTCGACAGAACACAGATACGCAGTATTTT; CDR3: CSAPPRQNTDTQYF; size: -; D: -; V: TRBV20-1; J: TRBJ2-3
DNA: TGTGCCAGCAGTCCTCGGACTAGCGGGATCGGGCGGGAGACCCAGTACTTC; CDR3: CASSPRTSGIGRETQYF; size: -; D: TRBD2; V: TRBV2; J: TRBJ2-5
DNA: TGCAGTGCTAACTCCAGGGAGGGGACTATTCTTGGCTACACCTTC; CDR3: CSANSREGTILGYTF; size: -; D: -; V: TRBV20-1; J: TRBJ1-2
DNA: TGTGCCAGCAGCTTGCAGGGGGAGGGTGGCTACACCTTC; CDR3: CASSLQGEGGYTF; size: few; D: TRBD1; V: TRBV5-4; J: TRBJ1-2
DNA: TGTGCCACCAGCAGAGGAATGGCGGGTGCTACAGATACGCAGTATTTT; CDR3: CATSRGMAGATDTQYF; size: -; D: -; V: TRBV15; J: TRBJ2-3
DNA: TGTGCCAGTAGTATTGGGGGCCAGAACACTGAAGCTTTCTTT; CDR3: CASSIGGQNTEAFF; size: medium-sized; D: -; V: TRBV19; J: TRBJ1-1
DNA: TGTGCCTGGAGTGTAGCGGGGGGCCGGAATTCACCCCTCCACTTT; CDR3: CAWSVAGGRNSPLHF; size: -; D: -; V: TRBV30; J: TRBJ1-6
DNA: TGTGCCAGCAGCGCCGATAACAATGAGCAGTTCTTC; CDR3: CASSADNNEQFF; size: -; D: -; V: TRBV7-2; J: TRBJ2-1
DNA: TGTGCCAGCTGGTTGGGGGTAGCCTATGGCTACACCTTC; CDR3: CASWLGVAYGYTF; size: few; D: -; V: TRBV6-1; J: TRBJ1-2
DNA: TGTGCCAGCAGGATTGGGGTTGGAACCAATCAGCCCCAGCATTTT; CDR3: CASRIGVGTNQPQHF; size: few; D: -; V: TRBV6-1; J: TRBJ1-5
DNA: TGTACCACCAGTGAGGGGGGCCGCACAGATACGCAGTATTTT; CDR3: CTTSEGGRTDTQYF; size: -; D: -; V: TRBV24-1; J: TRBJ2-3
DNA: TGTGCCAGCAGCCGTATGTGGGGGACAGACAATGAGCAGTTCTTC; CDR3: CASSRMWGTDNEQFF; size: -; D: TRBD1; V: TRBV9; J: TRBJ2-1
DNA: TGTGCCAGCAGGGAACAGGGGTTGAGCAATCAGCCCCAGCATTTT; CDR3: CASREQGLSNQPQHF; size: few; D: TRBD1; V: TRBV2; J: TRBJ1-5
DNA: TGTGCCTGGAAGCTGGACGGGGCTTATAATTCACCCCTCCACTTT; CDR3: CAWKLDGAYNSPLHF; size: few; D: -; V: TRBV30; J: TRBJ1-6
DNA: TGCAGTGCTAGAGTCTCCGGGAGACAGGGTTTATGGAACGGGCAGCCCCAGCATTTT; CDR3: CSARVSGRQGLWNGQPQHF; size: -; D: TRBD1; V: TRBV20-1; J: TRBJ1-5
DNA: TGTGCCAGCAGTAAAGGACAGGCGAGACAGCCCCAGCATTTT; CDR3: CASSKGQARQPQHF; size: -; D: TRBD1; V: TRBV2; J: TRBJ1-5
DNA: TGTGCCAGCAGTGTCCCAAAGGGAGGGACTGAAGCTTTCTTT; CDR3: CASSVPKGGTEAFF; size: -; D: -; V: TRBV6-4; J: TRBJ1-1
DNA: TGTGCCAGCAGTTCGCGCGGGGACACTTACGAGCAGTACTTC; CDR3: CASSSRGDTYEQYF; size: -; D: -; V: TRBV6-5; J: TRBJ2-7
DNA: TGTGCCAGCAGCTTAACCCCCAGCCAGAACACTGAAGCTTTCTTT; CDR3: CASSLTPSQNTEAFF; size: few; D: -; V: TRBV7-2; J: TRBJ1-1
DNA: TGTGCCAGCAGCTTAGTAGTTTACAATGAGCAGTTCTTC; CDR3: CASSLVVYNEQFF; size: -; D: -; V: TRBV11-2; J: TRBJ2-1
DNA: TGTGCCAGCAGTTTATTCCACCGGAACACTGAAGCTTTCTTT; CDR3: CASSLFHRNTEAFF; size: -; D: -; V: TRBV12-3/TRBV12-4; J: TRBJ1-1